The rows below give T cell receptor delta chains drawn from one sample of a study of DNA immune sequencing with unique molecular identifiers. TCRdb re-processed the multiplex PCR reads via CATT. The table has about 2,500 delta-chain clones, under 9.5% seen once. Sequenced material: gamma-delta T cells enriched from blood buffy coat, or unenriched PBMCs (not recorded which). The receptors stem from a human donor in good health. Both conserved end residues are part of each CDR3. D genes are given only for firm matches. For some rows the clone size is stated as once, few or many, or as a class when expanded; others skip it.

size | D | J | V | DNA | CDR3
many | TRDD3 | TRDJ1 | TRDV2 | TGTGCCTGTGACACGATGCTGGGGGATACGCAGTACACCGATAAACTCATCTTT | CACDTMLGDTQYTDKLIF
- | TRDD3 | TRDJ1 | TRDV2 | TGTGCCTGTGTCCCTACTGGGGGATTCCCCTCAGTTACCGATAAACTCATCTTT | CACVPTGGFPSVTDKLIF
large | TRDD3 | TRDJ1 | TRDV2 | TGTGCCTGTGATAACCTTGGTACGGGGGGATACCGTACTTACACCGATAAACTCATCTTT | CACDNLGTGGYRTYTDKLIF
- | - | TRDJ1 | TRAV38-2/DV8 | TGTGCTTATAGGAGTTTTGGTGGGGAATTCTTCGATAAACTCATCTTT | CAYRSFGGEFFDKLIF
few | - | TRDJ1 | TRDV2 | TGTGCCTGTGGGGGCAGCGATAAACTCATCTTT | CACGGSDKLIF
- | TRDD3 | TRDJ1 | TRDV2 | TGTGCCTGTGACACGGTCGGGGGATTCGGGCAGTACACCGATAAACTCATCTTT | CACDTVGGFGQYTDKLIF
- | TRDD3 | TRDJ1 | TRDV2 | TGTGCCTGTGACACCCTAAGTGGGCTAGGAGGACTGGGGGATACGCTGAAAAACGATAAACTCATCTTT | CACDTLSGLGGLGDTLKNDKLIF
- | - | TRDJ1 | TRDV2 | TGTGCCTGTACTGGGCTCGCATACAACACCGATAAACTCATCTTT | CACTGLAYNTDKLIF
many | - | TRDJ1 | TRDV3 | TGTGCCTTTACCCGAGGCCTTCCTGATGCTGGGGATCTGTACACCGATAAACTCATCTTT | CAFTRGLPDAGDLYTDKLIF
medium-sized | TRDD3 | TRDJ1 | TRDV2 | TGTGCCTGTGACACCTACGGTTTGTCGGGATACGGGCCCAACACCGATAAACTCATCTTT | CACDTYGLSGYGPNTDKLIF
medium-sized | - | TRDJ1 | TRDV2 | TGTGCCTGTGACGGAATCGGGGAGGGCGATAAACTCATCTTT | CACDGIGEGDKLIF
many | TRDD3 | TRDJ1 | TRDV2 | TGTGCCTGTGACACGCTAACTGGGGGCCCTTTGTTGTACACCGATAAACTCATCTTT | CACDTLTGGPLLYTDKLIF
many | TRDD3 | TRDJ1 | TRDV2 | TGTGCCTGTGACGCCGCGGGACTGGGGATCCAACAAAGCCGTCACACCGATAAACTCATCTTT | CACDAAGLGIQQSRHTDKLIF
many | TRDD3 | TRDJ1 | TRDV3 | TGTGCCTTGATAAGGCCTTCTCACGAGGCTGGGGGGAAGTCCACCGATAAACTCATCTTT | CALIRPSHEAGGKSTDKLIF
few | TRDD3 | TRDJ3 | TRDV2 | TGTGCCTGTGACACGAGTACTGGGGGATTCAGCTCCTGGGACACCCGACAGATGTTTTTC | CACDTSTGGFSSWDTRQMFF
few | TRDD3 | TRDJ1 | TRDV2 | TGTGCCTGTGACTCCCTTTTGGGGGATACCCCCGATAAACTCATCTTT | CACDSLLGDTPDKLIF
- | - | TRDJ2 | TRDV2 | TGTGCCTGTGACACTAGGTCCTACGTTTACTGGGGAGGGTTGACAGCACAACTCTTCTTT | CACDTRSYVYWGGLTAQLFF